A selection of T cell receptor beta chains follows, all from one sample in a study of blood T cell repertoires in COVID-19. TCRdb's copy holds only in-frame clones and misses some; the assay was immunoSEQ multiplex PCR. The table has roughly 180,000 clones, about four fifths seen once. The source material was peripheral blood. These receptors all stem from a man aged 35-49 years who had recovered from COVID-19. Both conserved end residues are part of each CDR3.

>TRBV5-1|TRBJ1-4
CASSLAGQGGEKLFF
>TRBV27|TRBJ1-5
CASSSGTGYQPQHF
>TRBV13|TRBJ1-5
CASSKWTGDSNQPQHF
>TRBV19|TRBJ1-2
CASLDRGHGYTF
>TRBV6-7|TRBJ2-3
CASSYSNLPDRNTDTQYF
>TRBV18|TRBJ2-2
CASSPGLAAGELFF
>TRBV2|TRBJ1-1
CASRDRDPEAFF
>TRBV6-2/TRBV6-3|TRBJ2-7
CASSYSSQSEQYF
>TRBV11-3|TRBJ2-2
CASSLEISRGELFF
>TRBV14|TRBJ2-5
CASSPTGTQETQYF
>TRBV18|TRBJ2-2
CASSPPTSGQNTGELFF
>TRBV2|TRBJ2-7
CASERTSGSWGEQYF
>TRBV28|TRBJ2-5
CASSPGTSGAETQYF
>TRBV30|TRBJ2-4
CAWQTGGLAGVLLAKNIQYF
>TRBV7-9|TRBJ2-7
CASSVSGSLVEQYF